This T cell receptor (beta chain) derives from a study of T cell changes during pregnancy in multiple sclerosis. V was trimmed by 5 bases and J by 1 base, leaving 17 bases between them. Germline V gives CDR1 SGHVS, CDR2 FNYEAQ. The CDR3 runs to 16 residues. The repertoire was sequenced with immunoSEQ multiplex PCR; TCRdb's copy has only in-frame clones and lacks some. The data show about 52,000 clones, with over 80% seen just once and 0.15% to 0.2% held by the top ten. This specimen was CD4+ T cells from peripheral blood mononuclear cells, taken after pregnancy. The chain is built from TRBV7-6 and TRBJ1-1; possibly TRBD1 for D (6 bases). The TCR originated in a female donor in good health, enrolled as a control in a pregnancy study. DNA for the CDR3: TGTGCCAGCAGCCCTGGGGGAGGGGGGAGGAACACTGAAGCTTTCTTT. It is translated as CASSPGGGGRNTEAFF. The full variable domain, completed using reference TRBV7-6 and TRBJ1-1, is GAGVSQSPRYKVTKRGQDVALRCDPISGHVSLYWYRQALGQGPEFLTYFNYEAQQDKSGLPNDRFSAERPEGSISTLTIQRTEQRDSAMYRCASSPGGGGRNTEAFFGQGTRLTVV.